The TCR beta chain under discussion was sequenced for a study of blood T cell repertoires in COVID-19 (dated by TCRdb to between 2020 and 2021). Study-level background: Samples from collaborators originated in the United States, Italy and Spain and spanned both the acute and convalescent phases of COVID-19. Where available, HLA class I and class II types were obtained from metadata supplied by the sample provider rather than from assay-based typing. Sample metadata almost always included a de-identified subject ID, COVID-19 status, age in years and sex. Deeply sampled blood TCRbeta repertoires from subjects exposed to, actively infected with, or recovered from COVID-19 were included in the dataset. The prospective study material was composed of cDNA or gDNA derived from T cells, B-cell-depleted T cells, or PBMCs. Samples were obtained from the ongoing ImmuneRACE study (first 160 participants) and from 950 to 1,500 subjects provided by 6 global collaborators. The repertoires were made available in a free public database intended to serve as a resource for research on the immune response to SARS-CoV-2. What the work shows at the level of the full study, not this receptor alone: The amount of clinical and demographic metadata varied by source and participant and was provided uncurated.

TCRbeta CDR3 regions were amplified from genomic DNA by means of the immunoSEQ Assay, a bias-controlled multiplex PCR. Under the source paper's analysis protocol: The number of nucleated cells in each sample was estimated by amplification of reference gene primers within the assay. To quantify the absolute abundance of each unique TCRbeta CDR3 rearrangement, sequence reads were collapsed and filtered. For each sample, productive Simpson clonality was calculated by taking the square root of Simpson's diversity index across productive rearrangements. Imported from immuneACCESS, the table was reduced by TCRdb to in-frame sequences with V and J called. These copies leave out some clones; in studies compared against another copy, an unresolved V gene accounts for under half, and the cause of the remainder is not known. V and J calls and clone size are those listed in that table; D and trimming were worked out from the DNA. Counted in this sample were about 170,000 clones; around 85% of them appeared once. The top ten hold roughly 8.1% of the sample.

One collaborating source in Seattle enrolled patients while the patients were actively infected and followed the patients over time throughout the course of disease. The collaborating institutions used their own protocols to collect whole blood in K2EDTA tubes. For TCRbeta analysis, collaborator samples were shipped as frozen whole blood, as isolated PBMCs, or as DNA extracted from either sample type. As to this clone: Its binding antigen is unknown. No per-base quality is available; no much larger clone lies one base away.

The germline V gene (reference sequence) yields LNHNV for CDR1 and YYDKDF for CDR2. From cysteine to phenylalanine, the CDR3 is 16 amino acids long. Only the CDR3 DNA stays, 48 bases, in frame from base 1. Germline trimming: 4 bases from V, 1 base from J; junction bases outside gene matches: 5. The material sequenced was peripheral blood. In this chain, TRBV15 is recombined with TRBJ2-3, with TRBD2 identical over 10 junction bases. This TCR derives from a woman aged 80 or over with COVID-19, enrolled during active disease. The DNA is as follows: TGTGCCACCAGCACACCCGGGACTAGCGGCACAGATACGCAGTATTTT. It specifies CATSTPGTSGTDTQYF.